The 22 T cell receptor beta chains in this list originate from one sample, sequenced in a study of T-cell memory formation after mild COVID-19. TCRdb reprocessed the 5' RACE reads with MiXCR, giving one entry per CDR3 protein. The sample holds 450,000 to 650,000 distinct CDR3 sequences; 18% are singletons and the top ten take approximately 12%. The material sequenced was PBMCs or a T cell subset sorted from them (not recorded which). Receptors originate from an adult woman who had mild COVID-19 (a few samples of this study predate the infection). Cell type and time point are not known.

This clonotype was picked up a small number of times. The rearrangement links TRBV4-3 to TRBJ2-2; 7 positions agree with TRBD1. Per the germline V gene, CDR1 is LGHNA and CDR2 is YSLEER. The CDR3 consists of 17 residues. With 2 bases clipped from V and 0 bases from J, the junction kept 6 bases outside the gene matches. The CDR3 loop reads CASSQLAGTANTGELFF. The CDR3, as DNA: TGCGCCAGCAGCCAACTAGCCGGGACAGCGAACACCGGGGAGCTGTTTTTT.

This clonotype was detected many times. J is TRBJ2-2 and V is TRBV24-1; 13 nucleotides agree with TRBD2. CDR3 length: 17 amino acids. Germline CDR1 KGHDR, CDR2 SFDVKD. V lost 4 bases and J lost 5; bases outside the gene matches: 6. This chain's CDR3 is CATSDQPGLAGTGELFF. The CDR3 DNA follows: TGTGCCACCAGTGACCAACCGGGACTAGCGGGGACCGGGGAGCTGTTTTTT.

The gene calls are TRBV28 and TRBJ2-7; 11 positions agree with TRBD1. Looked up from germline, CDR1 is MDHEN and CDR2 is SYDVKM. Trimming took 7 bases from V and 3 from J; bases not matched to a gene: 11. The CDR3 consists of 16 residues. CDR3 protein: CASTLRTGGGFYEQYF. CDR3 in DNA: TGTGCCAGCACGTTAAGGACAGGGGGCGGTTTCTACGAGCAGTACTTC.

There are a few counts of this clonotype. This chain uses TRBV7-9 with TRBJ2-6; D possibly corresponds to TRBD1 (5 bases). The germline V and J ends were trimmed by 5 bases and 1 base, with 9 bases remaining between them. Per germline, CDR1 SEHNR and CDR2 FQNEAQ (reference sequence). The CDR3 has 15 residues. CDR3 in DNA: TGTGCCAGCAGCATCGGACAATCTGGGGCCAACGTCCTGACTTTC. This sequence encodes CASSIGQSGANVLTF.

There are many counts of this clonotype. This chain links TRBV11-2 with TRBJ2-1; 9 bases line up with TRBD1. CDR3 length: 15 residues. V shed 3 bases, J shed 4 bases, and the junction held 4 bases outside the gene matches. The germline CDR1 and CDR2 sequences are SGHAT and FQNNGV. DNA for the CDR3: TGTGCCAGCAGCTTGGGGGGACAGGGTTACAATGAGCAGTTCTTC. Protein product: CASSLGGQGYNEQFF. The full variable domain, in which reference TRBV11-2 and TRBJ2-1 provide the parts outside the CDR3, is EAGVAQSPRYKIIEKRQSVAFWCNPISGHATLYWYQQILGQGPKLLIQFQNNGVVDDSQLPKDRFSAERLKGVDSTLKIQPAKLEDSAVYLCASSLGGQGYNEQFFGPGTRLTVL.

This clonotype was seen only a few times. The chain uses TRBV15 and TRBJ1-1; D not resolved. This CDR3 is 12 amino acids long. The germline V and J ends were trimmed by 6 bases and 3 bases, with 8 bases remaining between them. Germline CDR1 LNHNV, CDR2 YYDKDF (reference sequence). DNA of the CDR3: TGTGCCACCAGGCTCCCGGACACTGAAGCTTTCTTT. It translates to CATRLPDTEAFF. Complete variable domain (other parts from reference TRBV15 and TRBJ1-1): DAMVIQNPRYQVTQFGKPVTLSCSQTLNHNVMYWYQQKSSQAPKLLFHYYDKDFNNEADTPDNFQSRRPNTSFCFLDIRSPGLGDTAMYLCATRLPDTEAFFGQGTRLTVV.

The genes are TRBV2 and TRBJ1-2; D gene uncertain. Germline V gives CDR1 SNHLY, CDR2 FYNNEI. The CDR3 length is 12 residues. The V end lost 3 bases, the J end lost 4 bases, and 6 bases lay between the germline ends. The CDR3 region has the DNA TGTGCCAGCAGTGAGGACCGCTATGGCTACACCTTC. Translated: CASSEDRYGYTF.

The genes are TRBV6-4 and TRBJ1-1; D is ambiguous. The CDR3 totals 13 residues. CDR1 and CDR2 (germline): MRHNA, SNTAGT. V lost 2 bases and J lost 9, with 13 bases in between. The CDR3: CASSDRDQSQAFF. The CDR3 DNA reads TGTGCCAGCAGTGACCGCGATCAGAGCCAAGCTTTCTTT.

Only a few counts were recorded for this clonotype. The chain has TRBV10-3 and TRBJ1-5; TRBD1 matches 7 bases. Germline V lookup: CDR1 ENHRY, CDR2 SYGVKD. The CDR3 contains 15 residues. The junction had 9 bases not matched to a gene; V was cut back by 6 bases and J by 4 bases. CDR3 sequence reads: CAISPDRVGNQPQHF. The DNA for the CDR3 is TGTGCCATCAGCCCCGACAGGGTGGGTAATCAGCCCCAGCATTTT.

This clonotype has a handful of counts. The V call is TRBV11-2, the J call TRBJ2-5; D remains ambiguous. Per germline, CDR1 SGHAT and CDR2 FQNNGV. The CDR3 has 15 amino acids. The V and J ends lost 5 bases and 7 bases respectively, with 20 bases between them. DNA for the CDR3: TGTGCCAGCAGCAACCTCATCGGTCCACCCGGGACCCAGTACTTC. Amino acid sequence: CASSNLIGPPGTQYF.

This clonotype was seen a few times. The rearrangement uses TRBV7-2 and TRBJ2-1; 9 bases agree with TRBD2. Looked up from germline, CDR1 is SGHTA and CDR2 is FQGNSA. Trimming at V came to 2 bases and at J to 0 bases, leaving 5 bases not matched to a gene. The CDR3 is 17 amino acids. CDR3 sequence (DNA): TGTGCCAGCAGCTTAACCGCGGGACTAGCCTCCTACAATGAGCAGTTCTTC. It encodes CASSLTAGLASYNEQFF.

This clonotype appeared a few times. The chain employs TRBV7-9 and TRBJ2-7; D possibly corresponds to TRBD2 (7 bases). Germline values: CDR1 SEHNR, CDR2 FQNEAQ (reference sequence). The CDR3 covers 15 residues. Trimming shortened V by 5 bases and J by 5 bases, and 19 bases separated the two germline ends. CDR3 nucleotide sequence: TGTGCCAGCAGCCGAAATCAAGGGGGGGTGGACGAGCAGTACTTC. The encoded protein is CASSRNQGGVDEQYF. Using reference TRBV7-9 and TRBJ2-7 for the parts outside the CDR3, the full variable domain is DTGVSQNPRHKITKRGQNVTFRCDPISEHNRLYWYRQTLGQGPEFLTYFQNEAQLEKSRLLSDRFSAERPKGSFSTLEIQRTEQGDSAMYLCASSRNQGGVDEQYFGPGTRLTVT.

The rearrangement links TRBV4-1 to TRBJ2-7; TRBD1 aligns across 8 bases. J was trimmed by 3 bases and V by 0 bases; bases with no gene match: 7. This CDR3 is 16 amino acids long. Germline V gene sequence: CDR1 MGHRA, CDR2 YSYEKL. CDR3: CASSQDHNRGFYEQYF. The CDR3 nucleotides are TGCGCCAGCAGCCAAGATCATAACAGGGGGTTCTACGAGCAGTACTTC.

This clonotype was counted many times. The V gene is TRBV12-3 or TRBV12-4, the J gene TRBJ2-1, with D perhaps matching TRBD1 or TRBD2 (5 bases each). Trimming removed 4 bases at V and 4 bases at J, with 17 bases between. This CDR3 contains 16 residues. CDR3 region: CASSSGPGRSYNEQFF. CDR3 nucleotides: TGTGCCAGCAGTTCGGGGCCGGGACGGTCTTACAATGAGCAGTTCTTC.

The chain links TRBV20-1 to TRBJ2-3; maybe TRBD1 (6 bases). The CDR3 loop spans 12 amino acids. Germline-derived CDR1 and CDR2 are DFQATT and SNEGSKA (reference sequence). Trimming stripped 3 bases from V and 6 bases from J, with 10 bases between. For the CDR3, the DNA is TGCAGTGCTAGGATAGGGGGTGATACGCAGTATTTT. Translated: CSARIGGDTQYF.

V gene TRBV6-1 combines with J gene TRBJ2-7; D ambiguous. V dropped 0 bases and J dropped 6 bases, with 18 bases sitting between them. CDR1 and CDR2 from the germline V gene are MNHNS and SASEGT. The length of the CDR3 is 16 residues. Written as DNA, the CDR3 is TGTGCCAGCAGTGAAGCGCTTTCCAGCCACGGGTTCGAGCAGTACTTC. Its protein is CASSEALSSHGFEQYF.

This clonotype turned up a few times. The V gene is TRBV5-1, the J gene TRBJ2-3; D not resolved. V was shortened by 4 bases and J by 5 bases, with 8 bases between the two germline ends. This CDR3 region has 12 residues. Germline assignment: CDR1 SGHRS and CDR2 YFSETQ. The CDR3 spells CASSRPQDTQYF. The DNA of the CDR3 is TGCGCCAGCAGCCGGCCCCAAGATACGCAGTATTTT.

On this clonotype itself: No conserved phenylalanine or tryptophan ends this CDR3, so it is likely a read error. The chain recombines TRBV5-5 with TRBJ2-5; D not resolved. This CDR3 has 15 amino acids. Germline CDR1 reads SGHKS; CDR2 reads YYEKEE (reference sequence). V was shortened by 0 bases and J by 1 base, with 10 bases between the two germline ends. The CDR3 DNA reads as TGTGCCAGCAGCTTGGGGCCGAATCCCCAAGAGACCCAGTACTTA. This encodes CASSLGPNPQETQYL.

Only one count was recorded for this clonotype. The chain is built from TRBV12-5 and TRBJ1-1; 7 bases map to TRBD1. This CDR3 region has 18 residues. Trimming took 0 bases from V and 1 from J; bases not matched to a gene: 11. Per the germline V gene, CDR1 is LGHNT and CDR2 is FRNRAP. Here the CDR3 reads CASGLVLAAGGANTEAFF. The CDR3 DNA follows: TGTGCTAGTGGTTTGGTACTGGCGGCAGGGGGGGCGAACACTGAAGCTTTCTTT.

Remarks on this clonotype: Being one base from a much bigger clone, this may be a read error. The V and J genes are TRBV7-2 and TRBJ2-1; 9 nucleotides align to TRBD2. From germline, CDR1 is SGHTA and CDR2 FQGNSA. The junction had 9 bases not matched to a gene; V was cut back by 9 bases and J by 0 bases. CDR3 length: 16 residues. CDR3 in amino acids: CARSLSGRDSYNEQFF. The DNA of the CDR3 is TGTGCCAGAAGCCTTAGCGGGAGAGACTCCTACAATGAGCAGTTCTTC.

This clonotype turned up a few times. The V gene is TRBV9, the J gene TRBJ2-2; 7 positions agree with TRBD2. This CDR3 spans 15 amino acids. Per the germline V gene, CDR1 is SGDLS and CDR2 is YYNGEE. The V segment lost 0 bases and the J segment 7 bases; nucleotides outside the gene matches: 6. The chain's CDR3 is CASSVGGSGFGELFF. The CDR3 DNA sequence: TGTGCCAGCAGCGTAGGTGGTAGCGGGTTCGGGGAGCTGTTTTTT.

The chain links TRBV2 to TRBJ2-1; D uncertain. CDR1 and CDR2 from the germline V gene are SNHLY and FYNNEI. The CDR3 contains 11 residues. Trimming took 8 bases from V and 10 from J, leaving 12 bases between them. CDR3 sequence: CASYLFPEQFF. In DNA form, the CDR3 reads TGTGCCAGCTACTTGTTCCCCGAGCAGTTCTTC.